The 6 T cell receptor beta chains below were found in one sample sequenced in a study of memory B cells and T cells in multiple sclerosis (dated by TCRdb to the late 2010s). The receptor library was made with the immunoSEQ multiplex PCR assay. TCRdb re-hosts the immuneACCESS table, in-frame sequences only. Its copies lack some clones; in the studies checked, an unresolved V gene accounts for under half of them, and the cause for the rest is not known. In all, the sample holds 13,000 to 15,000 clones, and roughly two thirds of those were seen once. The ten largest make up around 2.3% of the sample. The source material was memory (CD45RO+) CD4+ T cells from blood. In the paper's terms, the cell subset or site label means: CD45RO+ memory T cells sorted from peripheral blood. Every receptor here comes from a human donor with multiple sclerosis.

This clone was recorded a few times. The chain joins TRBV21-1 to TRBJ2-1; the D call in the table, TRBD2, was not verified against the DNA. TRBV21-1 is a pseudogene locus. This CDR3 contains 16 residues. The DNA of the CDR3 is TGTGCCAGCAGCAAATTAAATTGCGGGGGGCCCAATGAGCAGTTCTTC. Translated, it gives CASSKLNCGGPNEQFF.

This chain connects TRBV9 to TRBJ2-5; tentatively, D is TRBD2 (5 bases). Germline V lookup: CDR1 SGDLS, CDR2 YYNGEE. Trimming removed 4 bases at V and 1 base at J, with 11 bases between. This CDR3 comprises 14 residues. The CDR3 DNA follows: TGTGCCAGCAGCCCGAGGGTACTCCAAGAGACCCAGTACTTC. Protein: CASSPRVLQETQYF.

This clone appeared a single time. DNA of the CDR3: TGCGCCAGCAGCACTGGGACAGGGATTAATAATTCACCCCTCCACTTT. Protein sequence: CASSTGTGINNSPLHF. The chain is built from TRBV5-1 and TRBJ1-6; 9 bases agree with TRBD1. J was trimmed by 5 bases and V by 4 bases; bases with no gene match: 7. The CDR3 sequence is 16 residues long. Germline CDR1 SGHRS, CDR2 YFSETQ.

This clone showed up just a few times. V gene TRBV15 combines with J gene TRBJ2-1; the D gene is possibly TRBD2 (6 bases). CDR3 length: 16 amino acids. The germline V and J ends were trimmed by 8 bases and 0 bases, with 17 bases remaining between them. The germline V gene has CDR1 LNHNV and CDR2 YYDKDF (reference sequence). The CDR3 region is CATYKRAGPSYNEQFF. CDR3 DNA: TGTGCCACCTACAAGAGGGCGGGACCCTCCTACAATGAGCAGTTCTTC.

The chain carries TRBV27 and TRBJ1-1; no reliable D call. V lost 3 bases to trimming and J lost 0 bases, with 17 bases between them. CDR1 and CDR2 (germline): MNHEY, SMNVEV (reference sequence). CDR3 size: 17 residues. The chain's CDR3 is CASSFHSGRFLNTEAFF. The CDR3 region has the DNA TGTGCCAGCAGTTTCCACAGCGGTCGATTTCTGAACACTGAAGCTTTCTTT.

The V call is TRBV10-1, the J call TRBJ2-1; 11 positions agree with TRBD2. Germline CDR1 reads WNHNN; CDR2 reads SYGVQD (reference sequence). The length of the CDR3 is 16 residues. After removal of 6 bases from V and 4 bases from J, the junction contained 8 bases not matched to a gene. CDR3 loop: CASRGPTSGGYNEQFF. The CDR3 bases are TGCGCCAGCAGAGGCCCCACTAGCGGGGGTTACAATGAGCAGTTCTTC.